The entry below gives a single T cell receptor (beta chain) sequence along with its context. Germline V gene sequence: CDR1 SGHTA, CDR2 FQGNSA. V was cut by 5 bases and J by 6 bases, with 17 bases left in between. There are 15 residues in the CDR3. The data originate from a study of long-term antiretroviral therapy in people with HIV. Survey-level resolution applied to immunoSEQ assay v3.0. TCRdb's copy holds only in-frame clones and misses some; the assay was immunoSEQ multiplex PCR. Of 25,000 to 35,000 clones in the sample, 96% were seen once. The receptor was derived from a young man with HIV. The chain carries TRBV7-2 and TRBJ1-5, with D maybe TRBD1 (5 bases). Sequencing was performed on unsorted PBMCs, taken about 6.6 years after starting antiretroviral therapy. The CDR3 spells CASSPWGLDGQPQHF. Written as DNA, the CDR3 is TGTGCCAGCAGCCCGTGGGGACTTGACGGTCAGCCCCAGCATTTT.